The 12 T cell receptor beta chains below all came from one sample that was sequenced in a study of T cell changes during pregnancy in multiple sclerosis. Sequencing used immunoSEQ multiplex PCR; TCRdb keeps in-frame clones, though not all of them. Of about 21,000 clones in the sample, roughly 90% were seen once. The sequencing used CD4+ T cells from peripheral blood mononuclear cells, collected in the third trimester of pregnancy. The origin of the receptors is a female donor with multiple sclerosis, enrolled in a pregnancy study.

The chain is built from TRBV7-2 and TRBJ2-6, with 16 bases matching TRBD2. This CDR3 contains 19 residues. Germline V gene lookup returns CDR1 SGHTA and CDR2 FQGNSA. V lost 3 bases and J lost 2; bases outside the gene matches: 4. The CDR3 region has the DNA TGTGCCAGCAGCTTGGGACTAGCGGGGGGGCCGCCTGGGGCCAACGTCCTGACTTTC. Protein sequence: CASSLGLAGGPPGANVLTF.

The genes are TRBV2 and TRBJ2-7; 11 bases are shared with TRBD2. Germline CDR1 is SNHLY and CDR2 is FYNNEI. The trim removed 6 bases at V and 5 bases at J, leaving 3 bases unmatched. This CDR3 spans 13 amino acids. CDR3 loop: CASRVAGGNEQYF. Here the CDR3 DNA reads TGTGCCAGCAGAGTAGCGGGGGGGAACGAGCAGTACTTC. The full variable domain, its missing parts supplied by reference TRBV2 and TRBJ2-7, is EPEVTQTPSHQVTQMGQEVILRCVPISNHLYFYWYRQILGQKVEFLVSFYNNEISEKSEIFDDQFSVERPDGSNFTLKIRSTKLEDSAMYFCASRVAGGNEQYFGPGTRLTVT.

The V and J genes are TRBV7-3 and TRBJ2-1; TRBD1 agrees at 9 bases. The CDR3 extends over 16 amino acids. Germline V CDR1 and CDR2: SGHTA, FQGTGA. V was pared by 2 bases and J by 7 bases, with 9 bases of the junction left unmatched. CDR3 nucleotide sequence: TGTGCCAGCAGCTTAGGTGGGACAGGGTGGGGTAATGAGCAGTTCTTC. Encoded protein: CASSLGGTGWGNEQFF.

The V call is TRBV21-1, the J call TRBJ2-7; the D segment call TRBD1 is taken from the table without a DNA check. TRBV21-1 is a recognized pseudogene. The CDR3 is 16 residues long. Here the CDR3 DNA reads TGTGCCAGCACCCACAGAGAGACAGGGCGCTCCTACGAGCAGTACTTC. As protein: CASTHRETGRSYEQYF.

The CDR3 bases are TGTGCCAGCAGCTTAGACCGCGACAATGAGCAGTTCTTC. Translated: CASSLDRDNEQFF. The rearrangement links TRBV7-2 to TRBJ2-1, with D uncertain. Germline-derived CDR1 and CDR2 are SGHTA and FQGNSA. The germline V and J ends were trimmed by 1 base and 5 bases, with 6 bases remaining between them. The CDR3 covers 13 residues.

CDR3 nucleotides: TGCGCCAGCAGTGGAGGGAGACATTCCTACAATGAGCAGTTCTTC. This translates into CASSGGRHSYNEQFF. V usage is TRBV10-1 and J usage is TRBJ2-1; D is perhaps TRBD2 (5 bases). Germline V gene data show CDR1 as WNHNN and CDR2 as SYGVQD (reference sequence). The CDR3 spans 15 residues. V was clipped by 4 bases and J by 1 base, with 11 bases between them.

This chain connects TRBV9 to TRBJ2-7, with D possibly being TRBD2 (6 bases). V gave up 5 bases and J gave up 6 bases, with 27 bases separating them. The CDR3 length is 17 residues. Germline CDR1 reads SGDLS; CDR2 reads YYNGEE. The chain's CDR3 is CASSAPPVGGKDCEQYF. CDR3 DNA sequence: TGTGCCAGCAGTGCCCCGCCGGTGGGGGGTAAGGACTGCGAGCAGTACTTC. Variable domain in full (rest from reference TRBV9 and TRBJ2-7): DSGVTQTPKHLITATGQRVTLRCSPRSGDLSVYWYQQSLDQGLQFLIQYYNGEERAKGNILERFSAQQFPDLHSELNLSSLELGDSALYFCASSAPPVGGKDCEQYFGPGTRLTVT.

CDR3 in DNA: TGTGCCAGCAGCTCCCACTCCGACAGGGCACGATACGAGCAGTACTTC. Its protein is CASSSHSDRARYEQYF. The genes are TRBV6-6 and TRBJ2-7; the match to TRBD1 covers 7 bases. The CDR3 has 16 residues. Trimming removed 6 bases from V and 4 bases from J; junction bases left unmatched: 15. Looked up from germline, CDR1 is MNHNY and CDR2 is SVGAGI (reference sequence).

The genes are TRBV5-1 and TRBJ2-2; 13 bases fit TRBD2. This CDR3 is 17 amino acids long. Germline lookup yields CDR1 SGHRS and CDR2 YFSETQ. V was clipped by 3 bases and J by 4 bases; unmatched bases: 6. For the CDR3, the DNA is TGCGCCAGCAGCTACTCGGGACTAGCGGGGATCACCGGGGAGCTGTTTTTT. Its translation is CASSYSGLAGITGELFF.

Turning to this clone: One end of the junction is discordant with germline, which a read error may explain. V usage is TRBV7-7 and J usage is TRBJ1-1; TRBD1 might be the D (5 bases). Germline values: CDR1 SSHAT, CDR2 FNYEAQ (reference sequence). The CDR3 loop spans 15 amino acids. CDR3 bases: TGTGCTAGCAGCTTATTCCAGGGTGGGAACACTGAAGCTTTCTTT. As protein: CASSLFQGGNTEAFF.

The rearrangement joins TRBV28 to TRBJ2-2; maybe TRBD1 (6 bases). Deletions cut 3 bases from V and 6 bases from J, with 17 bases between. Germline CDR1 is MDHEN and CDR2 is SYDVKM. The CDR3 totals 16 residues. CDR3 sequence reads: CASSLRPLTGPGELFF. The CDR3 DNA follows: TGTGCCAGCAGTTTGCGCCCTCTTACAGGGCCCGGGGAGCTGTTTTTT.

In its sample, this clone was seen a few times. This chain joins TRBV18 and TRBJ2-2; D possibly corresponds to TRBD1 (5 bases). The germline V gene has CDR1 KGHSH and CDR2 LQKENI. The CDR3 runs 14 residues. V gave up 8 bases and J gave up 6 bases, with 16 bases separating them. The CDR3 sequence is CASTRQNSPGELFF. DNA for the CDR3: TGTGCCAGCACCCGACAGAATTCCCCCGGGGAGCTGTTTTTT.